One sample yielded the 8 T cell receptor beta chains listed below, sequenced in a study of shared clonotypes between healthy human individuals. The assay was immunoSEQ multiplex PCR, and TCRdb's table has in-frame clones only and misses some. Seen here are about 480,000 clones, about four fifths observed once, and the top ten hold around 13%. Sequencing was carried out using PBMCs. All receptors come from a middle-aged woman in good health. Some clones in this sample may be carry-over from other donors' samples.

This rearrangement joins TRBV29-1 to TRBJ1-3; 7 nucleotides align to TRBD1. There are 14 residues in the CDR3. The V and J ends lost 6 bases and 0 bases, in that order; junction bases with no gene match: 5. Germline V gene data show CDR1 as SQVTM and CDR2 as ANQGSEA. The CDR3 DNA sequence: TGCAGCGTGAGTCCAGGGGGCTCTGGAAACACCATATATTTT. It is translated as CSVSPGGSGNTIYF.

J is TRBJ1-5 and V is TRBV5-1; D remains ambiguous. The CDR3 is made up of 13 amino acids. The germline CDR1 and CDR2 sequences are SGHRS and YFSETQ. Deletions cut 3 bases from V and 5 bases from J, with 9 bases between. This CDR3 reads CASSSDGDQPQHF. CDR3 in DNA: TGCGCCAGCAGCTCAGACGGGGATCAGCCCCAGCATTTT.

The rearrangement links TRBV10-1 to TRBJ1-1, with 8 bases aligning to TRBD1. CDR3 length equals 14 residues. Germline V gene lookup returns CDR1 WNHNN and CDR2 SYGVQD (reference sequence). After removal of 6 bases from V and 3 bases from J, the junction contained 6 bases not matched to a gene. The CDR3 bases are TGCGCCAGCAGCCCGACAGGGGAGGACACTGAAGCTTTCTTT. It yields the protein CASSPTGEDTEAFF.

The chain carries TRBV7-2 and TRBJ2-1; D uncertain. This CDR3 region has 15 residues. V dropped 1 base and J dropped 0 bases, with 7 bases sitting between them. Germline CDR1 is SGHTA and CDR2 is FQGNSA. CDR3 bases: TGTGCCAGCAGCTTAGGGCCGCCCTCCTACAATGAGCAGTTCTTC. Its translation: CASSLGPPSYNEQFF.

The rearrangement joins TRBV6-5 to TRBJ1-2; 10 nucleotides align to TRBD1. CDR3 size: 15 residues. V lost 5 bases, J lost 3 bases, and 6 bases stayed unmatched. Looked up from germline, CDR1 is MNHEY and CDR2 is SVGAGI. CDR3 DNA: TGTGCCAGCAGTCGACAGGGGGCAAGGGACTATGGCTACACCTTC. It codes for CASSRQGARDYGYTF.

The chain links TRBV6-5 to TRBJ1-1; D not resolved. V was clipped by 2 bases and J by 1 base, with 8 bases between them. The CDR3 is 14 amino acids. Germline CDR1 MNHEY, CDR2 SVGAGI. The CDR3 region is CASSYGHQNTEAFF. The DNA for the CDR3 is TGTGCCAGCAGTTACGGGCATCAGAACACTGAAGCTTTCTTT.

In this sample, this clone turned up a few times. The chain recombines TRBV11-2 with TRBJ1-2; 7 bases are shared with TRBD1. The CDR3 contains 17 residues. J lost 0 bases, V lost 1 base, and 8 bases had no gene match. The germline V gene encodes CDR1 SGHAT and CDR2 FQNNGV. The CDR3 region has the DNA TGTGCCAGCAGCTTAGCGGGGGGGACAGTTACTAACTATGGCTACACCTTC. Translation: CASSLAGGTVTNYGYTF. Full variable domain (remainder filled in from reference TRBV11-2 and TRBJ1-2): EAGVAQSPRYKIIEKRQSVAFWCNPISGHATLYWYQQILGQGPKLLIQFQNNGVVDDSQLPKDRFSAERLKGVDSTLKIQPAKLEDSAVYLCASSLAGGTVTNYGYTFGSGTRLTVV.

This sequence joins TRBV19 and TRBJ2-3, with 11 bases aligning to TRBD2. CDR1 and CDR2 (germline): LNHDA, SQIVND (reference sequence). Trimming at V came to 7 bases and at J to 4 bases, leaving 7 bases not matched to a gene. This CDR3 region has 15 residues. In DNA form, the CDR3 reads TGTGCCAGTATGCGGATAGCGGGAGGGCCAGATACGCAGTATTTT. Amino acids: CASMRIAGGPDTQYF.